These 11 T cell receptor beta chains were all obtained from the same sample, sequenced in a study of control samples from healthy donors and cancer patients. TCRdb's copy holds only in-frame clones and misses some; the assay was immunoSEQ multiplex PCR. Of more than 110,000 clones in the sample, roughly 89% were seen once. The specimen was blood. These receptors were taken from a man aged 30 to 45 in good health.

This clone has only a few counts. The chain links TRBV7-8 to TRBJ2-1, with a possible D match to TRBD2 (6 bases). From germline, CDR1 is SGHVS and CDR2 FQNEAQ. The CDR3 loop spans 16 amino acids. The V end was cut by 5 bases, the J end by 0 bases, with 14 bases between. Here the CDR3 reads CASSRRWGDSYNEQFF. CDR3 nucleotide sequence: TGTGCCAGCAGCCGCAGGTGGGGGGACTCCTACAATGAGCAGTTCTTC.

The genes are TRBV7-2 and TRBJ2-1; 8 positions match TRBD1. With V trimmed by 5 bases and J by 7 bases, 7 bases remained unmatched. The CDR3 sequence is 14 residues long. The germline gives CDR1 SGHTA, CDR2 FQGNSA. The CDR3 nucleotides read TGTGCCAGCAGCCTCGGACAGGGTTGGAATGAGCAGTTCTTC. Amino acid sequence: CASSLGQGWNEQFF.

V and J are TRBV10-3 and TRBJ2-3, with 10 bases aligning to TRBD2. V gave up 10 bases and J gave up 2 bases; unmatched junction bases: 12. The CDR3 has 16 residues. The germline V gene has CDR1 ENHRY and CDR2 SYGVKD. The CDR3 loop reads CATLREREGYTDTQYF. The CDR3 DNA follows: TGTGCCACCTTAAGAGAGCGGGAGGGTTACACAGATACGCAGTATTTT.

The genes are TRBV30 and TRBJ2-1; D gene uncertain. Per germline, CDR1 GTSNPN and CDR2 SVGIG (reference sequence). Trimming removed 4 bases from V and 4 bases from J, with 11 bases in between. The CDR3 runs to 13 residues. As DNA, the CDR3 is TGTGCCTGGATGGTCGGCCTATACAATGAGCAGTTCTTC. Protein: CAWMVGLYNEQFF.

This chain joins TRBV5-4 and TRBJ1-2, with 10 bases matching TRBD1. V gave up 3 bases and J gave up 5 bases; unmatched junction bases: 7. This CDR3 has 15 residues. Germline-derived CDR1 and CDR2 are SGHNT and YYREEE (reference sequence). CDR3 residues: CASSSKGQGGYGYTF. CDR3 nucleotide sequence: TGTGCCAGCAGCTCGAAAGGACAGGGGGGATATGGCTACACCTTC. Drawing the rest from reference TRBV5-4 and TRBJ1-2, the complete variable domain is ETGVTQSPTHLIKTRGQQVTLRCSSQSGHNTVSWYQQALGQGPQFIFQYYREEENGRGNFPPRFSGLQFPNYSSELNVNALELDDSALYLCASSSKGQGGYGYTFGSGTRLTVV.

The V and J genes are TRBV19 and TRBJ1-2, with a possible D match to TRBD1 (6 bases). Deletions cut 6 bases from V and 7 bases from J, with 24 bases between. The germline gives CDR1 LNHDA, CDR2 SQIVND (reference sequence). This CDR3 contains 16 residues. CDR3 sequence (DNA): TGTGCCAGTAGACCATCGGGAATACAGGGTTATGGTGGCTACACCTTC. Translated, it gives CASRPSGIQGYGGYTF.

Note on this clone: A read error may produce the germline difference seen at one junction end. The CDR3 DNA is TGTGCCAGCAGCGGGGTGGATGCGGGATGGGTTCGGTTTTCGGTCTTC. This translates into CASSGVDAGWVRFSVF. The V call is TRBV5-8, the J call TRBJ2-1, with a possible D match to TRBD2 (6 bases). Germline V lookup: CDR1 SGHTS, CDR2 YDEGEE. The CDR3 totals 16 residues.

J is TRBJ1-3 and V is TRBV9; D is undetermined. The germline V and J ends were trimmed by 3 bases and 7 bases, with 17 bases remaining between them. The CDR3 length is 15 residues. The germline V gene encodes CDR1 SGDLS and CDR2 YYNGEE. DNA for the CDR3: TGTGCCAGCAGCGCTTACGGAACGTTCGGGAACACCATATATTTT. Residues: CASSAYGTFGNTIYF.

The chain is built from TRBV2 and TRBJ2-5; a weak D match, TRBD1 (6 bases). The germline gives CDR1 SNHLY, CDR2 FYNNEI. This CDR3 has 16 amino acids. V lost 6 bases, J lost 2 bases, and 19 bases lay in between. The CDR3 loop reads CASSDAGVGIQETQYF. In DNA form, the CDR3 reads TGTGCCAGCAGCGATGCAGGGGTCGGGATACAAGAGACCCAGTACTTC.

The chain couples TRBV6-5 to TRBJ2-3; TRBD2 might be the D (6 bases). The CDR3 spans 14 residues. V lost 10 bases, J lost 3 bases, and 17 bases lay in between. The V gene's germline CDR1 is MNHEY and CDR2 SVGAGI. The CDR3 DNA reads TGTGCCACAGCCCCATGGCGGGGTACAGATACGCAGTATTTT. As protein: CATAPWRGTDTQYF.

This chain connects TRBV15 to TRBJ1-2; TRBD1 aligns across 7 bases. Germline loops: CDR1 LNHNV, CDR2 YYDKDF (reference sequence). The V gene end was trimmed by 1 base and the J gene end by 6 bases; junction bases not matched to a gene: 8. The CDR3 covers 15 residues. The CDR3 loop reads CATSRGQGKLDGYTF. CDR3 nucleotides: TGTGCCACCAGCAGAGGACAGGGAAAGTTGGATGGCTACACCTTC.